The 6 T cell receptor beta chains presented below share a single source sample, sequenced in a study of somatic mutations in cytotoxic T cells in rheumatoid arthritis. The data were produced by immunoSEQ multiplex PCR, yet TCRdb's version contains in-frame clones alone and is incomplete. Of thousands of clones in the sample, 70% were seen once. Sequenced material: CD8+ T cells sorted from blood. All receptors come from a man aged 40-49 years in good health.

The chain uses TRBV5-1 and TRBJ1-2; TRBD1 matches at 7 bases. The CDR3 length is 15 residues. Germline CDR1 reads SGHRS; CDR2 reads YFSETQ. The junction had 10 bases not matched to a gene; V was cut back by 0 bases and J by 8 bases. Here the CDR3 reads CASSLGPGQAGGYTF. The DNA for the CDR3 is TGCGCCAGCAGCTTGGGCCCTGGACAGGCAGGCGGCTACACCTTC.

The chain carries TRBV30 and TRBJ2-7; 7 bases line up with TRBD2. Trimming cost V 0 bases and J 6 bases; bases outside gene matches: 5. The germline V gene encodes CDR1 GTSNPN and CDR2 SVGIG (reference sequence). CDR3 length: 13 residues. The CDR3 DNA is TGTGCCTGGAGTGTCGGGGGGTACCCCGAGCAGTACTTC. This codes for CAWSVGGYPEQYF.

The CDR3 DNA sequence: TGTGCCAGCAGCTTGACAGGGGGGAACACCGGGGAGCTGTTTTTT. It is translated as CASSLTGGNTGELFF. This chain links TRBV5-5 with TRBJ2-2; 8 nucleotides line up with TRBD1. With 1 base clipped from V and 1 base from J, the junction kept 0 bases outside the gene matches. The CDR3 extends over 15 amino acids. CDR1 is SGHKS and CDR2 is YYEKEE in the germline V gene (reference sequence).

The chain carries TRBV27 and TRBJ2-2; D is perhaps TRBD2 (6 bases). This CDR3 comprises 13 residues. The germline V gene encodes CDR1 MNHEY and CDR2 SMNVEV (reference sequence). V shed 4 bases and J shed 6 bases, with 9 bases lying between them. CDR3 sequence: CASSSREAGELFF. CDR3 DNA sequence: TGTGCCAGCAGTTCCAGGGAGGCCGGGGAGCTGTTTTTT.

This clone was found once. The rearrangement joins TRBV5-1 to TRBJ2-2, with TRBD1 as a possible D gene (6 bases). Trimming took 4 bases from V and 4 from J, leaving 17 bases between them. The germline V gene encodes CDR1 SGHRS and CDR2 YFSETQ. There are 16 residues in the CDR3. CDR3 region: CASSLGIGQSTGELFF. Here the CDR3 DNA reads TGCGCCAGCAGCCTTGGAATAGGACAGTCCACCGGGGAGCTGTTTTTT.

The J gene is TRBJ1-6, the V gene TRBV15, with D perhaps TRBD1 (5 bases). Per the germline V gene, CDR1 is LNHNV and CDR2 is YYDKDF (reference sequence). The V end was cut by 5 bases, the J end by 15 bases, with 14 bases between. This CDR3 is 12 amino acids long. The CDR3 DNA reads TGTGCCACCAGCTTAGACAGCCGTAACCTCCACTTT. Amino acid sequence: CATSLDSRNLHF.